The 22 T cell receptor beta chains below all came from one sample that was sequenced in a study of blood T cell repertoires in COVID-19. TCRdb's table, derived via immunoSEQ multiplex PCR, lists solely in-frame clones and lacks some. The sample has a few hundred thousand clones; roughly 87% are singletons. Sequencing input: peripheral blood. These receptors were taken from a woman aged 55-69 years with COVID-19, enrolled during active disease.

V gene TRBV4-2 combines with J gene TRBJ2-1, with D unclear. Per the germline V gene, CDR1 is LGHNA and CDR2 is YNFKEQ. Trimming removed 0 bases at V and 4 bases at J, with 7 bases between. This CDR3 is built from 14 residues. CDR3 nucleotide sequence: TGTGCCAGCAGCCAAGAAGGAGCTTACAATGAGCAGTTCTTC. Translating gives CASSQEGAYNEQFF.

The V and J genes are TRBV4-2 and TRBJ2-1, with 7 positions matching TRBD1. Germline CDR1 reads LGHNA; CDR2 reads YNFKEQ. The CDR3 covers 19 residues. V was clipped by 2 bases and J by 0 bases; unmatched bases: 13. This chain's CDR3 is CASSQFRSGTASSYNEQFF. The CDR3 DNA follows: TGTGCCAGCAGCCAATTCCGGTCTGGGACAGCGAGCTCCTACAATGAGCAGTTCTTC.

This chain joins TRBV10-3 and TRBJ1-3; TRBD1 matches at 8 bases. The germline gives CDR1 ENHRY, CDR2 SYGVKD. CDR3 length: 16 amino acids. J was trimmed by 0 bases and V by 3 bases; bases with no gene match: 4. The CDR3 loop is CAISELQGVSGNTIYF. The CDR3 nucleotides read TGTGCCATCAGTGAACTACAGGGGGTCTCTGGAAACACCATATATTTT.

The chain carries TRBV24-1 and TRBJ2-2; 7 bases are shared with TRBD1. This CDR3 has 15 residues. V trimming: 9 bases; J trimming: 3 bases; junction bases outside the gene matches: 9. Germline CDR1 is KGHDR and CDR2 is SFDVKD. Here the CDR3 reads CATQSTGRYTGELFF. The CDR3 DNA reads as TGTGCCACCCAATCGACAGGGCGGTACACCGGGGAGCTGTTTTTT.

This chain connects TRBV3-1 (or the pseudogene TRBV3-2) to TRBJ2-3; weak D call: TRBD1 (6 bases). Germline loops: CDR1 LGHDT, CDR2 YNNKEL (reference sequence). Trimming took 11 bases from V and 0 from J, leaving 21 bases between them. This CDR3 contains 16 residues. The CDR3: CASRGGWSSSTDTQYF. In nucleotides, the CDR3 is TGTGCCTCCAGGGGTGGCTGGTCCTCCAGCACAGATACGCAGTATTTT.

This clone is a singleton in its sample. V and J are TRBV7-2 and TRBJ1-2, with TRBD1 matching over 9 bases. The CDR3 loop spans 14 amino acids. Losses at the gene ends were 3 bases for V and 2 bases for J; bases not matched to a gene: 1. The germline V gene has CDR1 SGHTA and CDR2 FQGNSA. Written as DNA, the CDR3 is TGTGCCAGCAGCTTGGGACAGGGCAACTATGGCTACACCTTC. It specifies CASSLGQGNYGYTF.

CDR3 DNA sequence: TGTGCCAGCAGCTTCAGGGATCTGGGAGGCTACACCTTC. Translating it yields CASSFRDLGGYTF. The V and J genes are TRBV7-2 and TRBJ1-2, with D tentatively TRBD1 (5 bases). Trimming left V 3 bases short and J 8 bases short, with 13 bases between. This CDR3 spans 13 amino acids. CDR1 is SGHTA, CDR2 FQGNSA, per germline.

The J gene is TRBJ1-6, the V gene TRBV19, with 7 bases identical to TRBD1. Trimming removed 5 bases from V and 0 bases from J; junction bases left unmatched: 7. The CDR3 is 17 amino acids. Germline values: CDR1 LNHDA, CDR2 SQIVND (reference sequence). The CDR3 nucleotides read TGTGCCAGTAGTCCCCAGACAGGGAGCTCCTATAATTCACCCCTCCACTTT. The encoded protein is CASSPQTGSSYNSPLHF.

This chain uses TRBV7-9 with TRBJ1-1, with TRBD1 identical over 7 bases. Germline V lookup: CDR1 SEHNR, CDR2 FQNEAQ (reference sequence). CDR3 length: 15 amino acids. V was pared by 5 bases and J by 0 bases, with 6 bases of the junction left unmatched. The CDR3 coding sequence is TGTGCCAGCAGCCCCCCGGGACAGATGAACACTGAAGCTTTCTTT. This translates into CASSPPGQMNTEAFF.

Written as DNA, the CDR3 is TGTGCCAGCAGCTCTGCCAGGGGTGAAAAACTGTTTTTT. Protein: CASSSARGEKLFF. The chain carries TRBV12-3 or TRBV12-4 and TRBJ1-4; the D gene is possibly TRBD1 (6 bases). V was clipped by 6 bases and J by 7 bases, with 12 bases between them. The CDR3 covers 13 residues.

The chain recombines TRBV4-1 with TRBJ1-5, with 8 bases that match TRBD1. V was pared by 1 base and J by 6 bases, with 8 bases of the junction left unmatched. CDR1 is MGHRA and CDR2 is YSYEKL in the germline V gene. The CDR3 loop spans 16 amino acids. CDR3 sequence: CASSQGPDRVGQPQHF. The DNA for the CDR3 is TGCGCCAGCAGCCAAGGGCCGGACAGGGTGGGTCAGCCCCAGCATTTT.

The genes are TRBV5-1 and TRBJ1-2, with TRBD1 identical over 7 bases. There are 14 residues in the CDR3. Germline loops: CDR1 SGHRS, CDR2 YFSETQ. The trim removed 4 bases at V and 3 bases at J, leaving 6 bases unmatched. CDR3 sequence: CASSPQGGDYGYTF. CDR3 coding DNA: TGCGCCAGCAGCCCCCAGGGGGGTGACTATGGCTACACCTTC.

The chain recombines TRBV7-8 with TRBJ1-5; D is possibly TRBD1 (5 bases). Germline V gene lookup returns CDR1 SGHVS and CDR2 FQNEAQ. Trimming removed 5 bases from V and 4 bases from J, with 15 bases in between. The CDR3 consists of 15 residues. The CDR3 sequence: CASSRDRGENQPQHF. The CDR3 DNA reads TGTGCCAGCAGCCGAGACCGGGGGGAGAATCAGCCCCAGCATTTT. The full variable domain, its missing parts supplied by reference TRBV7-8 and TRBJ1-5, is GAGVSQSPRYKVAKRGQDVALRCDPISGHVSLFWYQQALGQGPEFLTYFQNEAQLDKSGLPSDRFFAERPEGSVSTLKIQRTQQEDSAVYLCASSRDRGENQPQHFGDGTRLSIL.

The chain is built from TRBV7-9 and TRBJ2-3; 14 positions agree with TRBD2. CDR3 length: 17 residues. CDR1 and CDR2 (germline): SEHNR, FQNEAQ (reference sequence). Trimming took 5 bases from V and 6 from J; bases not matched to a gene: 10. CDR3 residues: CASSPGTSGGRGDTQYF. The CDR3 bases are TGTGCCAGCAGCCCCGGGACTAGCGGGGGTCGGGGGGATACGCAGTATTTT.

The chain has TRBV7-9 and TRBJ1-3; no clear D gene. CDR1 is SEHNR and CDR2 is FQNEAQ in the germline V gene (reference sequence). The CDR3 is 13 residues long. V was shortened by 5 bases and J by 4 bases, with 9 bases between the two germline ends. The CDR3: CASSTVAGNTIYF. DNA of the CDR3: TGTGCCAGCAGCACGGTCGCCGGAAACACCATATATTTT.

The V and J genes are TRBV6-5 and TRBJ1-1, with a possible D match to TRBD1 (6 bases). Germline V gene lookup returns CDR1 MNHEY and CDR2 SVGAGI. V lost 7 bases, J lost 4 bases, and 19 bases lay in between. The length of the CDR3 is 15 residues. CDR3 in amino acids: CASTPSSGVGTEAFF. In DNA, the CDR3 is TGTGCCAGCACCCCCTCGTCAGGGGTGGGCACTGAAGCTTTCTTT.

V usage is TRBV13 and J usage is TRBJ2-7, with 7 positions matching TRBD2. Germline values: CDR1 PRHDT, CDR2 FYEKMQ (reference sequence). V trimming: 7 bases; J trimming: 5 bases; junction bases outside the gene matches: 8. The CDR3 spans 13 residues. As DNA, the CDR3 is TGTGCCAGCACGTGGGGGGGTGGCAACGAGCAGTACTTC. Translating gives CASTWGGGNEQYF.

The chain has TRBV6-5 and TRBJ1-5; possibly TRBD1 for D (6 bases). The V gene lost 7 bases and the J gene lost 7 bases, with 14 bases spanning the gap. Per germline, CDR1 MNHEY and CDR2 SVGAGI. This CDR3 region has 13 residues. The CDR3 loop is CASKGEGHQPQHF. In DNA, the CDR3 is TGTGCCAGCAAGGGTGAGGGACACCAGCCCCAGCATTTT.

This sequence joins TRBV4-1 and TRBJ2-5, with 10 bases lining up with TRBD2. The ends lost 2 bases at V and 1 base at J; junction bases unmatched: 4. Germline CDR1 MGHRA, CDR2 YSYEKL. CDR3 length: 16 amino acids. CDR3 region: CASSQSSGGAQETQYF. The DNA for the CDR3 is TGCGCCAGCAGCCAATCCAGCGGGGGGGCCCAAGAGACCCAGTACTTC.

This clone was counted a single time. The V and J genes are TRBV18 and TRBJ1-2, with 7 positions matching TRBD1. Germline assignment: CDR1 KGHSH and CDR2 LQKENI. With 3 bases clipped from V and 12 bases from J, the junction kept 10 bases outside the gene matches. The CDR3 runs to 13 residues. The CDR3 is CASSPSRDSHHTF. CDR3 DNA sequence: TGTGCCAGCTCACCGTCCCGGGACAGCCACCACACCTTC.

This clone was recorded a few times. The chain uses TRBV5-8 and TRBJ1-2, with TRBD1 as a possible D gene (6 bases). The CDR3 runs 14 residues. The V and J ends lost 0 bases and 2 bases respectively, with 8 bases between them. Germline values: CDR1 SGHTS, CDR2 YDEGEE. CDR3 sequence (DNA): TGTGCCAGCAGCTTGGCCGGACAGAACTATGGCTACACCTTC. This encodes CASSLAGQNYGYTF.

The chain is built from TRBV7-2 and TRBJ1-1; D remains ambiguous. Trimming cost V 5 bases and J 1 base, with 14 bases left between them. The CDR3 is made up of 15 amino acids. Germline V gives CDR1 SGHTA, CDR2 FQGNSA. The DNA for the CDR3 is TGTGCCAGCAGCCCAATGCCGGGAGGGAACACTGAAGCTTTCTTT. Protein sequence: CASSPMPGGNTEAFF.